The clone carrying this TCR beta chain has a handful of counts. The use of a sample-barcoded 5' primer and a J-beta primer mix characterized a second PCR of 7 to 11 cycles. MiXCR, run by TCRdb on the 5' RACE reads, gives a single entry per CDR3 protein. The sample includes fewer than 2,000,000 distinct CDR3 sequences, roughly a third of them seen just once. CDR1 and CDR2 (germline): DFQATT, SNEGSKA (reference sequence). Trimming removed 1 base from V and 1 base from J, with 11 bases in between. The CDR3 sequence is 15 residues long. The sample belongs to a study of blood T cells in healthy people across ages.

This receptor was identified in a woman aged 30 to 39 in good health. The source material was blood. The chain is built from TRBV20-1 and TRBJ2-4; perhaps TRBD1 as D (6 bases). DNA for the CDR3: TGCAGTGCTAGAGCATCAGGGGTGGCCAAAAACATTCAGTACTTC. Translated: CSARASGVAKNIQYF.